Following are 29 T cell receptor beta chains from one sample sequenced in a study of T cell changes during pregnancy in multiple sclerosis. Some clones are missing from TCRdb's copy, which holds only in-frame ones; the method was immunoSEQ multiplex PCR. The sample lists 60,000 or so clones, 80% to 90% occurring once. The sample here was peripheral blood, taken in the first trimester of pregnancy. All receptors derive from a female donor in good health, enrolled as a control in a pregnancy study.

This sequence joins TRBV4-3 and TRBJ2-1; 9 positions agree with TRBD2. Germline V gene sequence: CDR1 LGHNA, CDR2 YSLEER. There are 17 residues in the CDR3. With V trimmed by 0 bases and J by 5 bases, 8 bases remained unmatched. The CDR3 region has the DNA TGCGCCAGCAGCCAAGACTGGCGGGGGGGGTGGAACAATGAGCAGTTCTTC. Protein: CASSQDWRGGWNNEQFF.

CDR3 DNA sequence: TGTGCCAGCAGTTCGGAGGGGGAAAAACTGTTTTTT. Amino acids: CASSSEGEKLFF. The chain combines TRBV6-6 with TRBJ1-4; TRBD1 might be the D (5 bases). CDR1 is MNHNY, CDR2 SVGAGI, per germline (reference sequence). CDR3 length: 12 residues. V was trimmed by 4 bases and J by 8 bases, leaving 8 bases between them.

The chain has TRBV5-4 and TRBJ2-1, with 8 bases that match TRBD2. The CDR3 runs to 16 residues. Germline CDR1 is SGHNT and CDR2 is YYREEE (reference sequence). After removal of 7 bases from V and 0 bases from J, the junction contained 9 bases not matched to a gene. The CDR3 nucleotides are TGTGCCAGCCGGGGGTCCGGGACTAGCTCCTACAATGAGCAGTTCTTC. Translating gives CASRGSGTSSYNEQFF. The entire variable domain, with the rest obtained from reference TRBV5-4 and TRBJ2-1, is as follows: ETGVTQSPTHLIKTRGQQVTLRCSSQSGHNTVSWYQQALGQGPQFIFQYYREEENGRGNFPPRFSGLQFPNYSSELNVNALELDDSALYLCASRGSGTSSYNEQFFGPGTRLTVL.

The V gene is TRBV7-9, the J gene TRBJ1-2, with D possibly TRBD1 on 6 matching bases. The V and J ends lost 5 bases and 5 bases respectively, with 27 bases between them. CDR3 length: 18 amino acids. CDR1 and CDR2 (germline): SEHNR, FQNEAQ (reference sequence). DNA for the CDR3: TGTGCCAGCAGCGCCCGAAAGGGGGTCATAAGGAGGCCGTATGGCTACACCTTC. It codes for CASSARKGVIRRPYGYTF.

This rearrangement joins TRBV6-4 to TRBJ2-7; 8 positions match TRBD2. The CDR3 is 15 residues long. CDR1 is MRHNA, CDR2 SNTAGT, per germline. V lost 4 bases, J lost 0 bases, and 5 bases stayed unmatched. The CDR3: CASSAGGVGSYEQYF. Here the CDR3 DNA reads TGTGCCAGCAGTGCCGGGGGGGTTGGCTCCTACGAGCAGTACTTC.

DNA of the CDR3: TGCAGCGTTGAAGAGGCCTCTGGAAACACCATATATTTT. Its translation is CSVEEASGNTIYF. The chain has TRBV29-1 and TRBJ1-3; D call uncertain. V was pared by 0 bases and J by 0 bases, with 3 bases between. The CDR3 length is 13 residues. Germline loops: CDR1 SQVTM, CDR2 ANQGSEA.

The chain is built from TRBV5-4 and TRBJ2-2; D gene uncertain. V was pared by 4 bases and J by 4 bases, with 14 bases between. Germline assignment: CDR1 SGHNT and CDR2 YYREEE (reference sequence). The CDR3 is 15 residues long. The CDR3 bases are TGTGCCAGCAGCGCGGATCTTATGTCCACCGGGGAGCTGTTTTTT. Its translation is CASSADLMSTGELFF.

The CDR3 protein is CASSLGPGTEFTGELFF. CDR3 nucleotide sequence: TGTGCCAGCAGCTTGGGTCCCGGGACAGAATTCACCGGGGAGCTGTTTTTT. The chain couples TRBV5-6 to TRBJ2-2; TRBD1 matches 7 bases. Germline loops: CDR1 SGHDT, CDR2 YYEEEE. V was pared by 0 bases and J by 4 bases, with 9 bases of the junction left unmatched. The CDR3 has 17 residues.

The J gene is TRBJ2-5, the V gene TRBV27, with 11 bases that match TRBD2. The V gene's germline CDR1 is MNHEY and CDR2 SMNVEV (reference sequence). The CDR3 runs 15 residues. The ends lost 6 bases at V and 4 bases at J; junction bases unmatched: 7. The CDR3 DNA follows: TGTGCCAGCAGGCGCGGACTAGCGGGTGGAGAGACCCAGTACTTC. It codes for CASRRGLAGGETQYF.

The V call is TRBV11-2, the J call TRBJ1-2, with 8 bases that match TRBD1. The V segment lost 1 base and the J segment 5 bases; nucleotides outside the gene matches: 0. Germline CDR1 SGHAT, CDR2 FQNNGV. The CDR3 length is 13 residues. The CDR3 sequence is CASSLGQGYGYTF. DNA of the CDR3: TGTGCCAGCAGCTTAGGACAGGGGTATGGCTACACCTTC. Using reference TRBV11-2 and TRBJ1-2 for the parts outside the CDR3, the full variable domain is EAGVAQSPRYKIIEKRQSVAFWCNPISGHATLYWYQQILGQGPKLLIQFQNNGVVDDSQLPKDRFSAERLKGVDSTLKIQPAKLEDSAVYLCASSLGQGYGYTFGSGTRLTVV.

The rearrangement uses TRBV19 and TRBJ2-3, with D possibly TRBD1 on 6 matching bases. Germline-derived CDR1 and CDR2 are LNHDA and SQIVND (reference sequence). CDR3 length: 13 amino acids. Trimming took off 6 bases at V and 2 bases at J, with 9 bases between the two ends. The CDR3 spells CASSRDTTDTQYF. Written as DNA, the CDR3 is TGTGCCAGTAGCCGGGACACCACAGATACGCAGTATTTT. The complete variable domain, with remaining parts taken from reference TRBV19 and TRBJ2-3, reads DGGITQSPKYLFRKEGQNVTLSCEQNLNHDAMYWYRQDPGQGLRLIYYSQIVNDFQKGDIAEGYSVSREKKESFPLTVTSAQKNPTAFYLCASSRDTTDTQYFGPGTRLTVL.

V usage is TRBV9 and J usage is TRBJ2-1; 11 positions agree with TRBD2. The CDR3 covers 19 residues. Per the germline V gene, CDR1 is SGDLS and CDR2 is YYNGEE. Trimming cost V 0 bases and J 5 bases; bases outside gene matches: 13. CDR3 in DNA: TGTGCCAGCAGCGTAGCTAGCCTATCCGGGACTAGCGGAAACAATGAGCAGTTCTTC. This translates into CASSVASLSGTSGNNEQFF.

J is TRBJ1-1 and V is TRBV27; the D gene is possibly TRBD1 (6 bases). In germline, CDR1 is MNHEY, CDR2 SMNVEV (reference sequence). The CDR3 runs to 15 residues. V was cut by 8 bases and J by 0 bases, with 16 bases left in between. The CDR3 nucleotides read TGTGCCAGCGTCTCAACAGGGATGATGAACACTGAAGCTTTCTTT. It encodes CASVSTGMMNTEAFF.

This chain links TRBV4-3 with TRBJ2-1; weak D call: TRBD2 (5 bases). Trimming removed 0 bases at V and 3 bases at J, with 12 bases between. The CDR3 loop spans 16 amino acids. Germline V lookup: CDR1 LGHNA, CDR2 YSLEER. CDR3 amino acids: CASSQDWTSRYNEQFF. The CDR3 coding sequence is TGCGCCAGCAGCCAAGATTGGACTTCACGCTACAATGAGCAGTTCTTC.

The CDR3 DNA reads TGTGCCAGCAGCACCCTACAGGGGGTCGCTGGGGCCAACGTCCTGACTTTC. It codes for CASSTLQGVAGANVLTF. The V call is TRBV7-9, the J call TRBJ2-6, with TRBD1 matching 8 bases. CDR3 length: 17 residues. V lost 5 bases and J lost 2; bases outside the gene matches: 8. Germline CDR1 SEHNR, CDR2 FQNEAQ (reference sequence).

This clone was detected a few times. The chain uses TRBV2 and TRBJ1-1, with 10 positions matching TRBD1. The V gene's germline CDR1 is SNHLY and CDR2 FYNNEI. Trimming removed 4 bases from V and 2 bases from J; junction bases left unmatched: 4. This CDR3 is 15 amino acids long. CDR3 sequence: CASSADRGRNTEAFF. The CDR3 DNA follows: TGTGCCAGCAGTGCCGACAGGGGGCGCAACACTGAAGCTTTCTTT.

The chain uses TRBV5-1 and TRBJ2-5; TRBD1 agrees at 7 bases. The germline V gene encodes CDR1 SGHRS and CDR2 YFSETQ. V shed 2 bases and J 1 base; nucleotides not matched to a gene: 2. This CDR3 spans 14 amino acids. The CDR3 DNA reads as TGCGCCAGCAGCTTCCGACAGGGCCAAGAGACCCAGTACTTC. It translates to CASSFRQGQETQYF.

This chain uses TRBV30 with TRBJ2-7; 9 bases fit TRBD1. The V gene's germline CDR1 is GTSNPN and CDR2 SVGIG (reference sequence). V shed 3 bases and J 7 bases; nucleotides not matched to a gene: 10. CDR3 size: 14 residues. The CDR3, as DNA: TGTGCCTGGAGCGCCGGGACAGGGCCCAGGGAGCAGTACTTC. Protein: CAWSAGTGPREQYF.

CDR3 sequence reads: CASSPQGFHEQYF. CDR3 in DNA: TGTGCCAGCTCACCACAGGGGTTCCACGAGCAGTACTTC. V is TRBV18 and J is TRBJ2-7; maybe TRBD1 (5 bases). V lost 1 base, J lost 5 bases, and 9 bases lay in between. The CDR3 is 13 residues long. The germline V gene has CDR1 KGHSH and CDR2 LQKENI. Complete variable domain (other parts from reference TRBV18 and TRBJ2-7): NAGVMQNPRHLVRRRGQEARLRCSPMKGHSHVYWYRQLPEEGLKFMVYLQKENIIDESGMPKERFSAEFPKEGPSILRIQQVVRGDSAAYFCASSPQGFHEQYFGPGTRLTVT.

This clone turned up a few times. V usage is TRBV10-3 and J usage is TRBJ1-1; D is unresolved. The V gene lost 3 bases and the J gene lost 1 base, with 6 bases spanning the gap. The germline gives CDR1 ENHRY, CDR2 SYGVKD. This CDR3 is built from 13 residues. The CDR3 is CAISDRRNTEAFF. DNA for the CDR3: TGTGCCATCAGTGACAGAAGGAACACTGAAGCTTTCTTT.

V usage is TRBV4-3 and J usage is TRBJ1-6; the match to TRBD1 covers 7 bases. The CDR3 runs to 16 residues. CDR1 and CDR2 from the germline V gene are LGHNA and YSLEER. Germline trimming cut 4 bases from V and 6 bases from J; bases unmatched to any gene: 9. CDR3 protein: CASSRHTGTANSPLHF. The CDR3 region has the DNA TGCGCCAGCAGCCGCCACACCGGGACAGCTAATTCACCCCTCCACTTT.

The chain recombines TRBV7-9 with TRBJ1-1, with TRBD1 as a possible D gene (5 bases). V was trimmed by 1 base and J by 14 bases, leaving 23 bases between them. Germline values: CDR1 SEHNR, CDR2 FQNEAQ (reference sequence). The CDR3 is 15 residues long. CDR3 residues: CASSLVTQGLSSGFF. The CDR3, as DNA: TGTGCCAGCAGCTTAGTAACGCAGGGCCTTAGTAGTGGATTCTTT.

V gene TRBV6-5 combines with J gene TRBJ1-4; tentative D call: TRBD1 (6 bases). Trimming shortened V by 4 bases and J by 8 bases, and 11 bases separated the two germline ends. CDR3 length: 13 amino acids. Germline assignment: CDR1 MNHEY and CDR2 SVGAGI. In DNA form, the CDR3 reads TGTGCCAGCAGTTGGGGGGGCAACGAAAAACTGTTTTTT. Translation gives CASSWGGNEKLFF.

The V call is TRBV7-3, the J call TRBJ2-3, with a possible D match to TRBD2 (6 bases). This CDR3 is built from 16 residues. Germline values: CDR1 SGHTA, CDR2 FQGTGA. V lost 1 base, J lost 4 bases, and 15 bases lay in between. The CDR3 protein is CASSLSGGVGPDTQYF. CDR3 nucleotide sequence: TGTGCCAGCAGCTTAAGCGGCGGGGTTGGTCCAGATACGCAGTATTTT.

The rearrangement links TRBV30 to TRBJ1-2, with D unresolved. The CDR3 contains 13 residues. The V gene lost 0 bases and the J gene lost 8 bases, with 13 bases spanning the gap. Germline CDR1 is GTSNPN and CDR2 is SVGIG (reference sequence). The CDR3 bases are TGTGCCTGGAGTGTATATGGAGGGATCGGCTACACCTTC. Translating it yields CAWSVYGGIGYTF.

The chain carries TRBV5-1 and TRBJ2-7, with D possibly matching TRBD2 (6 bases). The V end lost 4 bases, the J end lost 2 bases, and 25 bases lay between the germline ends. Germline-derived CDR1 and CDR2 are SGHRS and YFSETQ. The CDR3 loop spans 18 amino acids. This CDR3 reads CASSPRNTDGGLPYEQYF. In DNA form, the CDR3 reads TGCGCCAGCAGCCCCAGAAACACGGACGGAGGACTACCCTACGAGCAGTACTTC. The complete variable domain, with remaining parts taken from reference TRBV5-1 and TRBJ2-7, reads KAGVTQTPRYLIKTRGQQVTLSCSPISGHRSVSWYQQTPGQGLQFLFEYFSETQRNKGNFPGRFSGRQFSNSRSEMNVSTLELGDSALYLCASSPRNTDGGLPYEQYFGPGTRLTVT.

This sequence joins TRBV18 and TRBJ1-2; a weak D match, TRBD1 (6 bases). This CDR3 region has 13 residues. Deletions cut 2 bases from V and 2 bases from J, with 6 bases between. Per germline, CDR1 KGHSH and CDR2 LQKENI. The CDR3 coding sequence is TGTGCCAGCTCACCAGGGGGCAACTATGGCTACACCTTC. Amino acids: CASSPGGNYGYTF.

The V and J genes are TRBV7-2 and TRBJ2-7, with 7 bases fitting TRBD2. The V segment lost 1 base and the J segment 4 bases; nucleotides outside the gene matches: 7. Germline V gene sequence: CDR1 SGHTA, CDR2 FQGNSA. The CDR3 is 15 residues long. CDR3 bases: TGTGCCAGCAGCTTAGGTGATCCGGGGGGTTACGAGCAGTACTTC. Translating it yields CASSLGDPGGYEQYF.

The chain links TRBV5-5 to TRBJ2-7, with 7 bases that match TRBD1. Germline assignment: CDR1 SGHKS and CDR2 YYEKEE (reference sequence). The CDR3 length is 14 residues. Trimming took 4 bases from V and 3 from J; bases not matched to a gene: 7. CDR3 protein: CASSLWDSSYEQYF. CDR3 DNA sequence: TGTGCCAGCAGCCTATGGGACAGCAGCTACGAGCAGTACTTC.